This T cell receptor (beta chain) was recovered during a study of blood T cell repertoires in COVID-19 (TCRdb year 2020). Describing the broader study: Collaborator samples came from the United States, Italy and Spain and covered acute and convalescent phases of COVID-19. The material from the prospective study consisted of cDNA or gDNA derived from T cells, B-cell-depleted T cells, or PBMCs. Subjects who had been exposed to COVID-19, were actively infected with it, or had recovered from it provided the deeply sampled blood TCRbeta repertoires that made up the dataset. The repertoires were released in a freely available public database intended as a resource for research on the immune response to SARS-CoV-2. The samples were drawn from the first 160 participants of the ongoing ImmuneRACE study and from 1,200 or so subjects provided by 6 global collaborators. Sample metadata almost always included a de-identified subject ID, COVID-19 status, age in years and sex. Where available, HLA class I and class II types were obtained from metadata supplied by the sample provider rather than from assay-based typing.

The research as a whole found: The amount of clinical and demographic metadata varied by source and participant and was provided uncurated.

Each collaborating institution followed its own protocols to collect whole blood in K2EDTA tubes. Collaborator samples were shipped for TCRbeta analysis as frozen whole blood, isolated PBMCs, or DNA extracted from either sample type. TCRbeta CDR3 regions were amplified from genomic DNA using the immunoSEQ Assay, a bias-controlled multiplex PCR. On the authors' methods: Nucleated cell counts per sample were estimated from amplification of reference gene primers within the assay. To quantify the absolute abundance of each unique TCRbeta CDR3 rearrangement, sequence reads were collapsed and filtered. For each sample, productive Simpson clonality was calculated as the square root of Simpson's diversity index over productive rearrangements. Imported from immuneACCESS, the table was reduced by TCRdb to in-frame sequences with V and J called. These copies leave out some clones; in studies compared against another copy, an unresolved V gene accounts for under half, and the cause of the remainder is not known. From that table come the V and J calls and clone size; the DNA was used to work out D and trimming. This sample is represented by under 200,000 clones; about 86% of them were singletons. The ten largest clones represent around 9.9% of the sample.

Spanning cysteine to phenylalanine, the CDR3 consists of 13 amino acids. The sequence is cut down to CDR3 DNA, 39 bases in frame from base 1. The germline ends are 9 bases apart after V is trimmed by 3 bases and J by 4 bases. CDR1 and CDR2 (MGHDK, SYGVNS) derive from the germline V gene. Notes on this clone: Its antigen is still unknown. The input lacks base qualities; no much larger clone sits a single base away.

This clonotype originated in a man aged 70-80 years with active or convalescent COVID-19. The sample comprised peripheral blood. Recombination connected TRBV25-1 to TRBJ2-5, and TRBD2 may be the D gene, going by 5 matching bases. The nucleotide sequence is given as TGTGCCAGCAGTGAGTCCGGGGTAGAGACCCAGTACTTC. It translates to CASSESGVETQYF.